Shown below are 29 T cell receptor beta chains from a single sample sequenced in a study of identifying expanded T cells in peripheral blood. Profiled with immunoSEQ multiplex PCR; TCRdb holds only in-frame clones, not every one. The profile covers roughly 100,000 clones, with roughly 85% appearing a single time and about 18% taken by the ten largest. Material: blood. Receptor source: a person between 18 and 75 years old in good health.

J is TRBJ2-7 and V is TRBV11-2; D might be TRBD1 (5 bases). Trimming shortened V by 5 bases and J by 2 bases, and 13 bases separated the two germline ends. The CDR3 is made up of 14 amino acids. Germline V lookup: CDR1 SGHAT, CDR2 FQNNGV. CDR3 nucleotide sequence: TGTGCCAGCAGCCTGGGGCAGGAGACCTACGAGCAGTACTTC. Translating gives CASSLGQETYEQYF.

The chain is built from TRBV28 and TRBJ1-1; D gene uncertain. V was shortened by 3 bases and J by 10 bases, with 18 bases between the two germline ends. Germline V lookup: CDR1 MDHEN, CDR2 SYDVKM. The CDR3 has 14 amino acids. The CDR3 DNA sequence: TGTGCCAGCAGTTTTAAGTCAGGCGGGGTGGCAGCTTTCTTT. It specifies CASSFKSGGVAAFF. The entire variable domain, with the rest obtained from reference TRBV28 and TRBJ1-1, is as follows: DVKVTQSSRYLVKRTGEKVFLECVQDMDHENMFWYRQDPGLGLRLIYFSYDVKMKEKGDIPEGYSVSREKKERFSLILESASTNQTSMYLCASSFKSGGVAAFFGQGTRLTVV.

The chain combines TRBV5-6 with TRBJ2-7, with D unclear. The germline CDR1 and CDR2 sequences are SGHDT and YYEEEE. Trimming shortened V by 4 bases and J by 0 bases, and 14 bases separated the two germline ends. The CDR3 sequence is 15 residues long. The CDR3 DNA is TGTGCCAGCAGCCCACTTAGGCAAAGCTCCTACGAGCAGTACTTC. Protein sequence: CASSPLRQSSYEQYF.

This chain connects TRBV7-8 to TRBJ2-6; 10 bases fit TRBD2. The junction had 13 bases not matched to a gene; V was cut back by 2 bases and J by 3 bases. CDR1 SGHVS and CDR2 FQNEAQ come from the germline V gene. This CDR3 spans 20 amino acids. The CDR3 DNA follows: TGTGCCAGCAGCTTACCTAGCGGGGGAGGCCTAAGGGGTGGGGCCAACGTCCTGACTTTC. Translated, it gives CASSLPSGGGLRGGANVLTF.

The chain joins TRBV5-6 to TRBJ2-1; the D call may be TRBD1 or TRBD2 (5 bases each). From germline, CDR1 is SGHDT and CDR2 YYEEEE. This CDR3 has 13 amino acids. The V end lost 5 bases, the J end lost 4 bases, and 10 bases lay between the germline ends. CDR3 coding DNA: TGTGCCAGCAGAGGGACGACGTACAATGAGCAGTTCTTC. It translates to CASRGTTYNEQFF. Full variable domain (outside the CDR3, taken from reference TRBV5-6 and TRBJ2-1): DAGVTQSPTHLIKTRGQQVTLRCSPKSGHDTVSWYQQALGQGPQFIFQYYEEEERQRGNFPDRFSGHQFPNYSSELNVNALLLGDSALYLCASRGTTYNEQFFGPGTRLTVL.

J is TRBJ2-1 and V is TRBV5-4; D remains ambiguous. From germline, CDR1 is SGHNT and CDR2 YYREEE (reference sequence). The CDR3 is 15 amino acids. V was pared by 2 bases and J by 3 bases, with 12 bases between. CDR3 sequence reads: CASSLEMGNYNEQFF. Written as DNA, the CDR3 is TGTGCCAGCAGCTTAGAAATGGGAAACTACAATGAGCAGTTCTTC.

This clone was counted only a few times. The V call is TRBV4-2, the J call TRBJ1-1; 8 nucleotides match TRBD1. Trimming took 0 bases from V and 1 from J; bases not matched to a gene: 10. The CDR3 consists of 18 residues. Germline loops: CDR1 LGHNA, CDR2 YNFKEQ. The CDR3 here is CASSQEAGTGGENTEAFF. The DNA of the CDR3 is TGTGCCAGCAGCCAAGAGGCGGGCACAGGGGGGGAGAACACTGAAGCTTTCTTT.

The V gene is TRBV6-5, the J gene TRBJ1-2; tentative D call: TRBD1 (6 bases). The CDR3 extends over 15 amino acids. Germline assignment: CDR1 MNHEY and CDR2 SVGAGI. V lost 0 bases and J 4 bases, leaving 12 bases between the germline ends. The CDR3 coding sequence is TGTGCCAGCAGTTACTCCATACAGGGCGGCTATGGCTACACCTTC. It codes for CASSYSIQGGYGYTF.

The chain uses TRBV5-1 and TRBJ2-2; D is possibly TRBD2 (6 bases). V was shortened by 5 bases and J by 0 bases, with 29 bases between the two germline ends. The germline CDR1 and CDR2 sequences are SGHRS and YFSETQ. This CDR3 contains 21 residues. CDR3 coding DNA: TGCGCCAGCAGACTCGCCCGATTCGGTGGAGGGTGGGGCGCGAACACCGGGGAGCTGTTTTTT. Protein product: CASRLARFGGGWGANTGELFF.

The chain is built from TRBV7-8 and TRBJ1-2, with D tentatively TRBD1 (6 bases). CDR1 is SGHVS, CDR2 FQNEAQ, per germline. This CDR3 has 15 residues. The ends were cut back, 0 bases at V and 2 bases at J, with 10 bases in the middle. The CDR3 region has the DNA TGTGCCAGCAGCTTAGCGGTGGGGGCAAACTATGGCTACACCTTC. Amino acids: CASSLAVGANYGYTF.

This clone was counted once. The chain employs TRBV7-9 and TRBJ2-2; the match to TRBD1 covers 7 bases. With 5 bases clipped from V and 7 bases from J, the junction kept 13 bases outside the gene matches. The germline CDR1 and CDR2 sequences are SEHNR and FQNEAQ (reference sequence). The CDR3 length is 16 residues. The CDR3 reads CASSRGQLFADGELFF. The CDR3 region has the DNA TGTGCCAGCAGCCGGGGACAGTTGTTCGCGGACGGGGAGCTGTTTTTT. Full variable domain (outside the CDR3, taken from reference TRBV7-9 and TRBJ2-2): DTGVSQNPRHKITKRGQNVTFRCDPISEHNRLYWYRQTLGQGPEFLTYFQNEAQLEKSRLLSDRFSAERPKGSFSTLEIQRTEQGDSAMYLCASSRGQLFADGELFFGEGSRLTVL.

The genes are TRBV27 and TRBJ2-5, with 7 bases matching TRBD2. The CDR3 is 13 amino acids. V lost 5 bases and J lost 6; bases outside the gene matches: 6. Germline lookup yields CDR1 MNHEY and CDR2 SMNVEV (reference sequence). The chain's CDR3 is CASSPGSGKTQYF. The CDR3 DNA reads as TGTGCCAGCAGTCCGGGGAGCGGGAAGACCCAGTACTTC.

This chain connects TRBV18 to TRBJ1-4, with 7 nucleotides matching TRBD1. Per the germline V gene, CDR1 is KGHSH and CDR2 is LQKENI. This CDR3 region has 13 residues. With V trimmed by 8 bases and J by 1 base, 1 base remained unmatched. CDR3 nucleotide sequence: TGTGCCAGCCGACAGGGAACTAATGAAAAACTGTTTTTT. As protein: CASRQGTNEKLFF.

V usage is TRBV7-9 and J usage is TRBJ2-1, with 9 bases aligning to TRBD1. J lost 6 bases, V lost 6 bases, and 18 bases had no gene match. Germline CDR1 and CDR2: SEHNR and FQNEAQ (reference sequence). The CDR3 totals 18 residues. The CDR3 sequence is CASRPRTGASGRGNEQFF. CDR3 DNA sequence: TGTGCCAGCAGACCCCGGACAGGGGCATCGGGTCGAGGCAATGAGCAGTTCTTC.

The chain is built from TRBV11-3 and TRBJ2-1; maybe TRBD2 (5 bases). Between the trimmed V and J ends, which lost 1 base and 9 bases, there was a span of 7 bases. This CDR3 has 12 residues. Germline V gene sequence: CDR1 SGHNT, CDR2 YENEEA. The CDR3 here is CASSLAGFEQFF. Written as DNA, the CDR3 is TGTGCCAGCAGCTTAGCGGGGTTTGAGCAGTTCTTC.

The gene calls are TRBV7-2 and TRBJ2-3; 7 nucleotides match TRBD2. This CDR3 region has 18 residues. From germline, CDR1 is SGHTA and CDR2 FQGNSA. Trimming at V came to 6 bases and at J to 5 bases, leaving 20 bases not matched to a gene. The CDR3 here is CASRRISGRPSSLDTQYF. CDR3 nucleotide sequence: TGTGCCAGCAGACGAATTAGCGGGCGCCCCTCGTCACTAGATACGCAGTATTTT.

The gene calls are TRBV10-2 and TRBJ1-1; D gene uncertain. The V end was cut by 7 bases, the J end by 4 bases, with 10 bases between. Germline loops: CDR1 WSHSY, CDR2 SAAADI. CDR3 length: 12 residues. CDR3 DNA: TGCGCCAGCACTTCGGTTATCACTGAAGCTTTCTTT. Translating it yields CASTSVITEAFF.

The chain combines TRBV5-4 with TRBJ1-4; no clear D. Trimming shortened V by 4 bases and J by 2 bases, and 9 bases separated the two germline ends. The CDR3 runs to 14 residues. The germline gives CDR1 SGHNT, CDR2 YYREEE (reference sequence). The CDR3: CASSQEITNEKLFF. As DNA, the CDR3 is TGTGCCAGCAGCCAAGAGATTACTAATGAAAAACTGTTTTTT. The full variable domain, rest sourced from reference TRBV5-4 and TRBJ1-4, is ETGVTQSPTHLIKTRGQQVTLRCSSQSGHNTVSWYQQALGQGPQFIFQYYREEENGRGNFPPRFSGLQFPNYSSELNVNALELDDSALYLCASSQEITNEKLFFGSGTQLSVL.

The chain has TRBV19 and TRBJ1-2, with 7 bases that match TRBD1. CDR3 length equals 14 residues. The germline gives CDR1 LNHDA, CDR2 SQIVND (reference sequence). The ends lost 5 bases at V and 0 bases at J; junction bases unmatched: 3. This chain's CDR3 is CASSPQGANYGYTF. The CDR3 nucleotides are TGTGCCAGTAGTCCGCAGGGGGCTAACTATGGCTACACCTTC.

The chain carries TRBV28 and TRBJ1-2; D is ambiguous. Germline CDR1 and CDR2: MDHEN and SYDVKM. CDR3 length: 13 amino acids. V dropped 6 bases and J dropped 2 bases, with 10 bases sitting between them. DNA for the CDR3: TGTGCCAGCAGGTCAAACGCCAACTATGGCTACACCTTC. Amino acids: CASRSNANYGYTF.

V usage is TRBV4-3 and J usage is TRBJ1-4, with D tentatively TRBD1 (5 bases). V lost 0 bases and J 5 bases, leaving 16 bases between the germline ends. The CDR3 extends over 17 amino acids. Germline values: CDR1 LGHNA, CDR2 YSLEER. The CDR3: CASSQELRVGGNEKLFF. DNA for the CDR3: TGCGCCAGCAGCCAAGAATTACGAGTCGGGGGGAATGAAAAACTGTTTTTT.

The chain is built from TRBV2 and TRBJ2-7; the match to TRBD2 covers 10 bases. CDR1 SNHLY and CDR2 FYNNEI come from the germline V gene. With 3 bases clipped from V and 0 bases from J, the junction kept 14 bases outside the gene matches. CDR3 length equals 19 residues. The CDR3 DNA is TGTGCCAGCAGTGAGATTAGCGGGGGGCTCTATACAAGCTCCTACGAGCAGTACTTC. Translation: CASSEISGGLYTSSYEQYF.

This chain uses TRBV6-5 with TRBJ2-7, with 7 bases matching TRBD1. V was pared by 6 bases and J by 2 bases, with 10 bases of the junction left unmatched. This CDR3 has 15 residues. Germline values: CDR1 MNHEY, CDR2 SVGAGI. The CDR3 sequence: CASSRSDRTPYEQYF. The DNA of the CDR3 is TGTGCCAGCAGCCGTTCGGACAGGACCCCCTACGAGCAGTACTTC.

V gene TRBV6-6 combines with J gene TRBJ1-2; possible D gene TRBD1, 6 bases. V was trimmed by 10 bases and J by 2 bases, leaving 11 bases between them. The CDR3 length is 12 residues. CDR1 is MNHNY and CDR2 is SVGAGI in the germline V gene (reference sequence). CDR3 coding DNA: TGTGCCACCCGACAGGAAAACTATGGCTACACCTTC. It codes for CATRQENYGYTF.

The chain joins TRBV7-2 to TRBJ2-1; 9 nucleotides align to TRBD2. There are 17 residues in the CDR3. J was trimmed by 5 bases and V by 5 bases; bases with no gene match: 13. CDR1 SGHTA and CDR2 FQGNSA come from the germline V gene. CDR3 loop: CASSRKLAGHSNNEQFF. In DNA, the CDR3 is TGTGCCAGCAGCCGAAAACTAGCGGGCCATTCTAACAATGAGCAGTTCTTC.

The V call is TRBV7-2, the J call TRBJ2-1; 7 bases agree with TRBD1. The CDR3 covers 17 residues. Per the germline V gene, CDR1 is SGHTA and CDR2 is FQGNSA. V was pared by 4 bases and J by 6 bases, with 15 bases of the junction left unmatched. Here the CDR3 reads CASSSASGTVFFNEQFF. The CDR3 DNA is TGTGCCAGCAGCTCGGCAAGTGGGACAGTGTTCTTCAATGAGCAGTTCTTC.

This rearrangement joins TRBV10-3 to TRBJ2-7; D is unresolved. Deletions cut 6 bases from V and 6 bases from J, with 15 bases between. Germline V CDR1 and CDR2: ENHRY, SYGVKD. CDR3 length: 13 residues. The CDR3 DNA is TGTGCCATCAGCTTTTCCCTGTCGAGCGAGCAGTACTTC. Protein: CAISFSLSSEQYF.

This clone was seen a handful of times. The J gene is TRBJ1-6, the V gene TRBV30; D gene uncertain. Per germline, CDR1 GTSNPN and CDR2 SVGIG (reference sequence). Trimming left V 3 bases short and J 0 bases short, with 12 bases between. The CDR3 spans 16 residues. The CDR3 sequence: CAWSRSGSSYNSPLHF. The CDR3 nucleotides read TGTGCCTGGAGCCGGTCGGGGAGCTCCTATAATTCACCCCTCCACTTT.

The CDR3 nucleotides read TGCGCCAGCAGCTGGGGCCCAGGGGGGGCCAACACTGAAGCTTTCTTT. Translating gives CASSWGPGGANTEAFF. The V call is TRBV5-1, the J call TRBJ1-1, with 7 bases matching TRBD1. The CDR3 runs 16 residues. V was pared by 3 bases and J by 2 bases, with 10 bases of the junction left unmatched. CDR1 is SGHRS and CDR2 is YFSETQ in the germline V gene.